The present T cell receptor (beta chain) was sequenced within a study of blood T cell repertoires in COVID-19. The wider study: Specimens from acute and convalescent COVID-19 originated in the United States, Italy and Spain. The cDNA or gDNA used as material had been derived from T cells, B-cell-depleted T cells, or PBMCs.

Seattle-derived patients entered the study during active infection and were followed longitudinally. CDR3 length: 17 amino acids. Germline CDR1 SGDLS, CDR2 YYNGEE. After removal of 4 bases from V and 5 bases from J, the junction contained 8 bases not matched to a gene. In the source study's methods: Amplified reference gene primers provided the basis for estimating nucleated cell counts. The repertoire was sequenced with immunoSEQ multiplex PCR; TCRdb's copy has only in-frame clones and lacks some. D and trimming come from the DNA, and the V and J calls and clone size come from that table. The data hold 50,000 to 55,000 clones, with 65% to 85% observed a single time.

This sequence joins TRBV9 and TRBJ2-3; TRBD2 matches 15 bases. This receptor was identified in a man older than 75 with COVID-19, enrolled during active disease. The sequencing input was peripheral blood. The CDR3 is CASSLGLAGGSVDTQYF. The CDR3 DNA sequence: TGTGCCAGCAGCCTGGGACTAGCGGGGGGCTCGGTAGATACGCAGTATTTT. The full variable domain, in which reference TRBV9 and TRBJ2-3 provide the parts outside the CDR3, is DSGVTQTPKHLITATGQRVTLRCSPRSGDLSVYWYQQSLDQGLQFLIQYYNGEERAKGNILERFSAQQFPDLHSELNLSSLELGDSALYFCASSLGLAGGSVDTQYFGPGTRLTVL.